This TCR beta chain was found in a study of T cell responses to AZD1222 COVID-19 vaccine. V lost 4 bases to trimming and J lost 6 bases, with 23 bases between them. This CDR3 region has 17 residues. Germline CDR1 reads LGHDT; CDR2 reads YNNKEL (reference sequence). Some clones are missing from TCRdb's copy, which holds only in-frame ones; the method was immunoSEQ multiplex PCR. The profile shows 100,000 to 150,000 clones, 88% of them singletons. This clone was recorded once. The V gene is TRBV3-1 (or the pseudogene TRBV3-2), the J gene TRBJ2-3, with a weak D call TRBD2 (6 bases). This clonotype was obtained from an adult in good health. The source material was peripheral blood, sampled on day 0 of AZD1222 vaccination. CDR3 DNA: TGTGCCAGCAGCCCCGAAAACCTAGCGCCACTGGCGGATACGCAGTATTTT. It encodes CASSPENLAPLADTQYF.